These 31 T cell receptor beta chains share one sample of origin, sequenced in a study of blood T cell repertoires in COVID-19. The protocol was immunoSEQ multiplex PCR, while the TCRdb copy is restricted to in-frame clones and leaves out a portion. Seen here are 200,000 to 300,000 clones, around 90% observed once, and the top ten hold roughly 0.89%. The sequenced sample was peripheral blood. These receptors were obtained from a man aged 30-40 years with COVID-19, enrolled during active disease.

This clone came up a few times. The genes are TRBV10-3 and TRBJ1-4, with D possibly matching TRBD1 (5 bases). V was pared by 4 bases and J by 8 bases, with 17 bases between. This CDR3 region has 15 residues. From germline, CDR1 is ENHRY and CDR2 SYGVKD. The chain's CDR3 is CAISGTGTAEEKLFF. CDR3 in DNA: TGTGCCATCAGTGGTACCGGGACTGCCGAGGAAAAACTGTTTTTT.

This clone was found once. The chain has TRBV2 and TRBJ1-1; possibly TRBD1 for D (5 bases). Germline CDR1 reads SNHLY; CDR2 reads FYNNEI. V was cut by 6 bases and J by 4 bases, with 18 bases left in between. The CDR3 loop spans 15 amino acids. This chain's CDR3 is CASREMSIRGTEAFF. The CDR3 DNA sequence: TGTGCCAGCAGGGAAATGAGCATAAGGGGCACTGAAGCTTTCTTT.

The CDR3 DNA follows: TGTGCCAGCAGCTTAAGAAGGTACAGTCAGCCCCAGCATTTT. This codes for CASSLRRYSQPQHF. This chain connects TRBV7-3 to TRBJ1-5; D gene uncertain. The CDR3 extends over 14 amino acids. V was shortened by 1 base and J by 6 bases, with 10 bases between the two germline ends. Germline CDR1 SGHTA, CDR2 FQGTGA.

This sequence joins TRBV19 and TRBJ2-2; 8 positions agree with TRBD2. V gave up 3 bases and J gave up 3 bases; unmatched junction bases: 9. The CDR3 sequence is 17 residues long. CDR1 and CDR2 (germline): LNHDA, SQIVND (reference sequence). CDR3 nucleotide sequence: TGTGCCAGTAGTATCCACGCGGGGGGCGCGGACACCGGGGAGCTGTTTTTT. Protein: CASSIHAGGADTGELFF.

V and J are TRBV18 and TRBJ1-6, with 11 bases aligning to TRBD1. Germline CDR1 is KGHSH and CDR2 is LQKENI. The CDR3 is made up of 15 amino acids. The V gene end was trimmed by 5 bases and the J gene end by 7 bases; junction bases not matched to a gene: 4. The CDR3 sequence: CASSDRDRGNSPLHF. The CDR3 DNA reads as TGTGCCAGCTCAGACCGGGACAGGGGGAATTCACCCCTCCACTTT.

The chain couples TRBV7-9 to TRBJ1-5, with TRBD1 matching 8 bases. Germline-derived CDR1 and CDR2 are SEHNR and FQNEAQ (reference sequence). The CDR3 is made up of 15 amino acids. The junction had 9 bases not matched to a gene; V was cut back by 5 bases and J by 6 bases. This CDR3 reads CASSPDRGDGQPQHF. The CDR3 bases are TGTGCCAGCAGCCCTGACAGGGGCGATGGTCAGCCCCAGCATTTT. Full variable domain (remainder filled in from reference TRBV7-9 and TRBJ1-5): DTGVSQNPRHKITKRGQNVTFRCDPISEHNRLYWYRQTLGQGPEFLTYFQNEAQLEKSRLLSDRFSAERPKGSFSTLEIQRTEQGDSAMYLCASSPDRGDGQPQHFGDGTRLSIL.

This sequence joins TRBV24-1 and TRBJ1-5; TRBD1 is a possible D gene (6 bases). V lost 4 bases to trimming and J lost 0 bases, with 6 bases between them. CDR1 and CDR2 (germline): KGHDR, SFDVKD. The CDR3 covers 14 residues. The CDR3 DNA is TGTGCCACCAGTGAGGGGGCTAGCAATCAGCCCCAGCATTTT. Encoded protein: CATSEGASNQPQHF.

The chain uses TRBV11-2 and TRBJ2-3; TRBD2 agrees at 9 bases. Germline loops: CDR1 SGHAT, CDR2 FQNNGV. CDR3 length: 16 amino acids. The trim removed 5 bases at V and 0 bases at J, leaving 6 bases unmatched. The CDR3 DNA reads TGTGCCAGCAGCCCTACTAGCGGGCTTAGCACAGATACGCAGTATTTT. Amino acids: CASSPTSGLSTDTQYF.

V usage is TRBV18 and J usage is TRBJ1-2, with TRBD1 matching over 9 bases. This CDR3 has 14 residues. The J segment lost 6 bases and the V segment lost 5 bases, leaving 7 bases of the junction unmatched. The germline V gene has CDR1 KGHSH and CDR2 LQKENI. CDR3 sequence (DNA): TGTGCCAGCTCAATACAGGGGGCTATCGATGGCTACACCTTC. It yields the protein CASSIQGAIDGYTF.

The CDR3 reads CASSSRGIPTYEQYF. The CDR3 DNA is TGTGCCAGCAGCTCCCGAGGGATTCCCACCTACGAGCAGTACTTC. This sequence joins TRBV7-2 and TRBJ2-7, with D possibly matching TRBD2 (5 bases). V gave up 4 bases and J gave up 2 bases, with 15 bases separating them. The CDR3 length is 15 residues. Germline V gene data show CDR1 as SGHTA and CDR2 as FQGNSA.

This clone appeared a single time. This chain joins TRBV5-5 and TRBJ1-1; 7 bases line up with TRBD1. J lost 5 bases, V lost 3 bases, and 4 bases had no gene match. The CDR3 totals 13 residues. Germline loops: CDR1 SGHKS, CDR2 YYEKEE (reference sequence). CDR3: CASSSDRETEAFF. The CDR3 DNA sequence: TGTGCCAGCAGCTCCGACAGGGAGACTGAAGCTTTCTTT. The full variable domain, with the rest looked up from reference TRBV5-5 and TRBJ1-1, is DAGVTQSPTHLIKTRGQQVTLRCSPISGHKSVSWYQQVLGQGPQFIFQYYEKEERGRGNFPDRFSARQFPNYSSELNVNALLLGDSALYLCASSSDRETEAFFGQGTRLTVV.

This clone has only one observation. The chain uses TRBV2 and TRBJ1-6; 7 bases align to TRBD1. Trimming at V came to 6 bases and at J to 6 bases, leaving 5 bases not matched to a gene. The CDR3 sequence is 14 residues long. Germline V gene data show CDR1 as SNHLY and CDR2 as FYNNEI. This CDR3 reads CASSRQGGNSPLHF. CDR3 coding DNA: TGTGCCAGCAGCCGACAGGGAGGTAATTCACCCCTCCACTTT. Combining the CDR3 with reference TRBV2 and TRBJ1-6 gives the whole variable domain EPEVTQTPSHQVTQMGQEVILRCVPISNHLYFYWYRQILGQKVEFLVSFYNNEISEKSEIFDDQFSVERPDGSNFTLKIRSTKLEDSAMYFCASSRQGGNSPLHFGNGTRLTVT.

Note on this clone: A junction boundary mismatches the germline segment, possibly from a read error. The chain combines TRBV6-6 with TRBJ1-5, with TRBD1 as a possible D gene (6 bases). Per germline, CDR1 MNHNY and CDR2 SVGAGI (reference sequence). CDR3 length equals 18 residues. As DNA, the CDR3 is TGTGCCAGCAGTCCCACGGGACAAGGCTCCGGTAGCGATCAGCCCCAGCATTTT. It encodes CASSPTGQGSGSDQPQHF.

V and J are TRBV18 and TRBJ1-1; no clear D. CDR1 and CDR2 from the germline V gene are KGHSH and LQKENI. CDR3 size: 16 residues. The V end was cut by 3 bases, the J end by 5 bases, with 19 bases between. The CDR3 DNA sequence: TGTGCCAGCTCACCCCTGGAGGACCTGGGAGATACTGAAGCTTTCTTT. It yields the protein CASSPLEDLGDTEAFF.

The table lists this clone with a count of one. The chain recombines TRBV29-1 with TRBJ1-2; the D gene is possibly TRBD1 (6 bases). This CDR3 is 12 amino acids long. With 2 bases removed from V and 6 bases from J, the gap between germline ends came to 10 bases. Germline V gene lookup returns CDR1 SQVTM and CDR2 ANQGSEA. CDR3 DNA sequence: TGCAGCGTTGAAATTGAGGGGGATGGCTACACCTTC. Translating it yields CSVEIEGDGYTF.

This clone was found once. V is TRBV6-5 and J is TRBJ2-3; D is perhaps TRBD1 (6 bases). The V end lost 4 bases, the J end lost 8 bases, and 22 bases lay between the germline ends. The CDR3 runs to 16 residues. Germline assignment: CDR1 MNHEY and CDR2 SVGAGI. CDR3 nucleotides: TGTGCCAGCAGTTCCTGGGACATCGTGGGAAGCGGTACGCAGTATTTT. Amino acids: CASSSWDIVGSGTQYF.

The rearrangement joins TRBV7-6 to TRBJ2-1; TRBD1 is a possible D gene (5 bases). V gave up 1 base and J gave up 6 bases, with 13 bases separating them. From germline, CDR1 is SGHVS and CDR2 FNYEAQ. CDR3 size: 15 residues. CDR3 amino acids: CASSLDQGFVNEQFF. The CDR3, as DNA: TGTGCCAGCAGCTTAGATCAGGGATTTGTCAATGAGCAGTTCTTC.

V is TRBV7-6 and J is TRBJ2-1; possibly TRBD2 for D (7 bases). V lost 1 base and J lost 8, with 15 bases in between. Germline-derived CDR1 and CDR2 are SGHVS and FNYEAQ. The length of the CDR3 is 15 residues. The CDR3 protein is CASSLVGGPFDEQFF. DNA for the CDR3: TGTGCCAGCAGCTTAGTGGGGGGGCCGTTCGATGAGCAGTTCTTC.

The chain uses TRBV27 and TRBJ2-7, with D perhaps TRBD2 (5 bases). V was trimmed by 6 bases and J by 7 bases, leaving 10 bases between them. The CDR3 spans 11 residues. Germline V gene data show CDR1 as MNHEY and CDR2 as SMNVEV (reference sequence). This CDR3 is CASSSTGEQYF. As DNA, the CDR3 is TGTGCCAGCAGCTCCACGGGGGAGCAGTACTTC.

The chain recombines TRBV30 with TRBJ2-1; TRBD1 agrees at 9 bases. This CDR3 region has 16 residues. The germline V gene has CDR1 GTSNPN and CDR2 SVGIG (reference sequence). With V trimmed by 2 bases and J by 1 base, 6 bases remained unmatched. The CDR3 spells CAWSKQGALSYNEQFF. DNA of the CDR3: TGTGCCTGGAGTAAACAGGGGGCCTTATCCTACAATGAGCAGTTCTTC.

The CDR3: CASSRSTSGGTNTGELFF. For the CDR3, the DNA is TGTGCCAGCTCCCGCTCGACTAGCGGGGGAACGAACACCGGGGAGCTGTTTTTT. V is TRBV18 and J is TRBJ2-2; 12 bases are a match to TRBD2. The V gene end was trimmed by 6 bases and the J gene end by 0 bases; junction bases not matched to a gene: 8. CDR3 length equals 18 residues. Germline-derived CDR1 and CDR2 are KGHSH and LQKENI.

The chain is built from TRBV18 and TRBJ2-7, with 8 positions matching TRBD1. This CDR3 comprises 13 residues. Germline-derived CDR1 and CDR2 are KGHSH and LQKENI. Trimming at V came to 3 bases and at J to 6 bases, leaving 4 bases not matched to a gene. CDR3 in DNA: TGTGCCAGCTCACCTTCAGGGGGCGGCGAGCAGTACTTC. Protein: CASSPSGGGEQYF.

CDR3 in DNA: TGCGCCAGCAGCGTCTCACAGGGCTATGGCTACACCTTC. Translating gives CASSVSQGYGYTF. The V gene is TRBV5-1, the J gene TRBJ1-2, with D possibly TRBD1 on 6 matching bases. Trimming cost V 4 bases and J 4 bases, with 11 bases left between them. Germline loops: CDR1 SGHRS, CDR2 YFSETQ. This CDR3 spans 13 amino acids.

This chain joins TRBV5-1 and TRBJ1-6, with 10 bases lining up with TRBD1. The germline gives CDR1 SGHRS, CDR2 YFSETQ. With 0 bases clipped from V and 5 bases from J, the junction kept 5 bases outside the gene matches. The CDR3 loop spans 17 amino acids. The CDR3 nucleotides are TGCGCCAGCAGCTTGGGGCCGACAGGGGGCCATAATTCACCCCTCCACTTT. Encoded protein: CASSLGPTGGHNSPLHF.

The CDR3, as DNA: TGTGCCAGCAGCCCCCGACCGGGACAGGGAGGCTCACCCCTCCACTTT. This codes for CASSPRPGQGGSPLHF. The chain employs TRBV7-2 and TRBJ1-6, with 9 bases identical to TRBD1. After removal of 5 bases from V and 10 bases from J, the junction contained 12 bases not matched to a gene. Germline V gene lookup returns CDR1 SGHTA and CDR2 FQGNSA. The CDR3 is made up of 16 amino acids.

The CDR3 DNA sequence: TGTGCCAGCAGCTTAACCCCAGGGGAAAGTGAAAAACTGTTTTTT. Its protein is CASSLTPGESEKLFF. V and J are TRBV7-7 and TRBJ1-4, with D possibly being TRBD1 (6 bases). V was shortened by 2 bases and J by 7 bases, with 14 bases between the two germline ends. This CDR3 is built from 15 residues. The germline V gene encodes CDR1 SSHAT and CDR2 FNYEAQ (reference sequence).

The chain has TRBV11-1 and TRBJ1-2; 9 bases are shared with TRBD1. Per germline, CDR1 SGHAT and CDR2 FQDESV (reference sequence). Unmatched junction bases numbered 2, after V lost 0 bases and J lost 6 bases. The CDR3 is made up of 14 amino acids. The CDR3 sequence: CASSLAGQGDGYTF. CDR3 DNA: TGTGCCAGCAGCTTAGCGGGACAGGGAGATGGCTACACCTTC.

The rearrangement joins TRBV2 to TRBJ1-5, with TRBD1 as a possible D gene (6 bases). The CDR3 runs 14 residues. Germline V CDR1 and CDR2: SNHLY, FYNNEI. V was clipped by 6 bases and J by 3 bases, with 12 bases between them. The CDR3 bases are TGTGCCAGCAGAGTAGACAGGTTCAATCAGCCCCAGCATTTT. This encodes CASRVDRFNQPQHF.

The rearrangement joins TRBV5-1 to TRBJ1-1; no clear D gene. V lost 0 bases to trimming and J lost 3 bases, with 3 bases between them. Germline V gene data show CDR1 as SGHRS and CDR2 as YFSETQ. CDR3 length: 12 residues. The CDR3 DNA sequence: TGCGCCAGCAGCTTGGGAGACACTGAAGCTTTCTTT. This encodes CASSLGDTEAFF.

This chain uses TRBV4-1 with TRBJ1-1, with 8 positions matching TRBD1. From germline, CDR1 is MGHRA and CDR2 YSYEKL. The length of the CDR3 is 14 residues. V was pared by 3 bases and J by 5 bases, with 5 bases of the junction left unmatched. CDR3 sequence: CASSQVTGVTEAFF. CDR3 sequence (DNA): TGCGCCAGCAGCCAGGTGACAGGGGTAACTGAAGCTTTCTTT.

The CDR3: CASSHTGLSEAFF. DNA of the CDR3: TGTGCCAGCAGCCACACAGGGCTGAGTGAAGCTTTCTTT. This chain links TRBV3-1 (or the pseudogene TRBV3-2) with TRBJ1-1, with D tentatively TRBD1 (6 bases). V shed 3 bases and J shed 7 bases, with 12 bases lying between them. The CDR3 is 13 residues long. CDR1 and CDR2 from the germline V gene are LGHDT and YNNKEL (reference sequence).